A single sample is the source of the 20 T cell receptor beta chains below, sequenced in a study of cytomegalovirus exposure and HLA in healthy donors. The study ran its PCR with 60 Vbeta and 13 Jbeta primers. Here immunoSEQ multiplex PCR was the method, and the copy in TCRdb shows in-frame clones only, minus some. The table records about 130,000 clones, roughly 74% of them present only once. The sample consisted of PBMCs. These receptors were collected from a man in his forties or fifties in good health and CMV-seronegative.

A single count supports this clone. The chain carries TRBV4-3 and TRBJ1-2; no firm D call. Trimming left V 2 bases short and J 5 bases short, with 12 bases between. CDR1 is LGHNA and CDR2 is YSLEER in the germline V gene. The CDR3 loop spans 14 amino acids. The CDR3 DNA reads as TGCGCCAGCAGCCAACTACAAGGAGGATATGGCTACACCTTC. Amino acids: CASSQLQGGYGYTF.

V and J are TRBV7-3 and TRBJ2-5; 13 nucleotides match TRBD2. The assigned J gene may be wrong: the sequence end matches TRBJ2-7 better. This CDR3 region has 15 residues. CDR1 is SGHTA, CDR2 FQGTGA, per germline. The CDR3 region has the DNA TGTGCCAGCAGCTTGGGACTAGCGGGGACTTACGAGCAGTACTTC. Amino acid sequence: CASSLGLAGTYEQYF.

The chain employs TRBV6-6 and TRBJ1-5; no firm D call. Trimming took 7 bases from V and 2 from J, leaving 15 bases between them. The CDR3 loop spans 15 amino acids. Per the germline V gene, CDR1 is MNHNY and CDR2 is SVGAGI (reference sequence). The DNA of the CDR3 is TGTGCCAGCATCGGGAGTTTTGGAGGCAATCAGCCCCAGCATTTT. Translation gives CASIGSFGGNQPQHF.

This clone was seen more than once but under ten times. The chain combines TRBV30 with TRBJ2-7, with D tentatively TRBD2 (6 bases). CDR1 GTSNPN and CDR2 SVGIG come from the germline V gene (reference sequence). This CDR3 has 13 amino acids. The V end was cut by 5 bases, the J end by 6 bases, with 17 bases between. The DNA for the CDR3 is TGTGCCTGGTCGGGGGACTTAGTAACCGAGCAGTACTTC. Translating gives CAWSGDLVTEQYF. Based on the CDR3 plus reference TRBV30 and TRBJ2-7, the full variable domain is SQTIHQWPATLVQPVGSPLSLECTVEGTSNPNLYWYRQAAGRGLQLLFYSVGIGQISSEVPQNLSASRPQDRQFILSSKKLLLSDSGFYLCAWSGDLVTEQYFGPGTRLTVT.

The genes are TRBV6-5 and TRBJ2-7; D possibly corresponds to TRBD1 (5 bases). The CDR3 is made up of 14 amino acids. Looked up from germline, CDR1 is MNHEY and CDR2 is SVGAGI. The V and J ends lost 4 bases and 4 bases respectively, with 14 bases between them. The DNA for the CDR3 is TGTGCCAGCAGTTCATCTGACAGAAGGTACGAGCAGTACTTC. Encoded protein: CASSSSDRRYEQYF.

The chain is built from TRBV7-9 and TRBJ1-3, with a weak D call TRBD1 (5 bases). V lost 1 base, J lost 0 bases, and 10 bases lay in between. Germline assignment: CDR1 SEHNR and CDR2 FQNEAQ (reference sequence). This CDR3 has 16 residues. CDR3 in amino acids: CASSLGRGRSGNTIYF. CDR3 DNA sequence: TGTGCCAGCAGCTTAGGAAGGGGCCGCTCTGGAAACACCATATATTTT.

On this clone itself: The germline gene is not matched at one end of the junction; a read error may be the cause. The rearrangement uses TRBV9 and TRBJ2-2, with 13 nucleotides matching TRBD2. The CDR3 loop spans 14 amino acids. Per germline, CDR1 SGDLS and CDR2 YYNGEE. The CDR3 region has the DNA TGTGCCAGCAGCGTAGGGACTAGCGGGGGCCCCCGGGCGTTT. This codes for CASSVGTSGGPRAF.

Written as DNA, the CDR3 is TGTGCCAGTAGCCACAGGGGCTACACTGAAGCTTTCTTT. As protein: CASSHRGYTEAFF. The gene calls are TRBV19 and TRBJ1-1, with 7 bases lining up with TRBD1. Trimming removed 6 bases from V and 3 bases from J; junction bases left unmatched: 4. This CDR3 has 13 amino acids. The germline CDR1 and CDR2 sequences are LNHDA and SQIVND (reference sequence).

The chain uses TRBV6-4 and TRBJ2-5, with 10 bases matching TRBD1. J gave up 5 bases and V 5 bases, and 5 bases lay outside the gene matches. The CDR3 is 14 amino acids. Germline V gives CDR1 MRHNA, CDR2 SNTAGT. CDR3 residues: CASSTTGGSETQYF. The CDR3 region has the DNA TGTGCCAGCAGTACGACAGGGGGCTCGGAGACCCAGTACTTC.

The CDR3 nucleotides are TGTGCCAGCAGCTCAGGGGACACTCGCACAGATACGCAGTATTTT. Protein: CASSSGDTRTDTQYF. The chain joins TRBV5-4 to TRBJ2-3; D is possibly TRBD1 (6 bases). V shed 3 bases and J shed 1 base, with 12 bases lying between them. The CDR3 contains 15 residues. The V gene's germline CDR1 is SGHNT and CDR2 YYREEE (reference sequence). The full variable domain, rest sourced from reference TRBV5-4 and TRBJ2-3, is ETGVTQSPTHLIKTRGQQVTLRCSSQSGHNTVSWYQQALGQGPQFIFQYYREEENGRGNFPPRFSGLQFPNYSSELNVNALELDDSALYLCASSSGDTRTDTQYFGPGTRLTVL.

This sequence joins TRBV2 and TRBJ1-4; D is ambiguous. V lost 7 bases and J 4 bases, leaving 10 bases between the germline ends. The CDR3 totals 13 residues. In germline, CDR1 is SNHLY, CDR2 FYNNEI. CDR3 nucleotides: TGTGCCAGCATCTACGGGTTTAATGAAAAACTGTTTTTT. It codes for CASIYGFNEKLFF.

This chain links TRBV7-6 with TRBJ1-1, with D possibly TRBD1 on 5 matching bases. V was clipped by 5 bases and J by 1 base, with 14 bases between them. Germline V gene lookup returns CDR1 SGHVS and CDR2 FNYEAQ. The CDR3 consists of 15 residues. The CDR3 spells CASSPAAGWNTEAFF. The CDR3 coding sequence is TGTGCCAGCAGCCCGGCCGCAGGGTGGAACACTGAAGCTTTCTTT. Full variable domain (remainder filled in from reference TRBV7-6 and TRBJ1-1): GAGVSQSPRYKVTKRGQDVALRCDPISGHVSLYWYRQALGQGPEFLTYFNYEAQQDKSGLPNDRFSAERPEGSISTLTIQRTEQRDSAMYRCASSPAAGWNTEAFFGQGTRLTVV.

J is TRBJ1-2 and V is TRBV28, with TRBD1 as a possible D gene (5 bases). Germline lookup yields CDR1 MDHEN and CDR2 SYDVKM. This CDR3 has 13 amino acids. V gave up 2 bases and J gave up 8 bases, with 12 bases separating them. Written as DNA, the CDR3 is TGTGCCAGCAGTTTACGGCAGGGACTAGGCTACACCTTC. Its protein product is CASSLRQGLGYTF.

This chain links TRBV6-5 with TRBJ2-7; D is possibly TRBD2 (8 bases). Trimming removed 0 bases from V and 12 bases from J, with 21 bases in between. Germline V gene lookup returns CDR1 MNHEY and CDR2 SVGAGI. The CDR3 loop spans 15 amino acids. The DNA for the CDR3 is TGTGCCAGCAGTTACTCGAGGGGGCGGGAGGCGAGCAGGTACTTC. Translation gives CASSYSRGREASRYF.

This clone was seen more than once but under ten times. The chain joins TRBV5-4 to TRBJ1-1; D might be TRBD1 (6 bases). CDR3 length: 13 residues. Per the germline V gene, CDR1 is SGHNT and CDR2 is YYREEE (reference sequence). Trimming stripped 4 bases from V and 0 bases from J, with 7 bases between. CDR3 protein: CASSRTVNTEAFF. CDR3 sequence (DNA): TGTGCCAGCAGCAGGACAGTGAACACTGAAGCTTTCTTT.

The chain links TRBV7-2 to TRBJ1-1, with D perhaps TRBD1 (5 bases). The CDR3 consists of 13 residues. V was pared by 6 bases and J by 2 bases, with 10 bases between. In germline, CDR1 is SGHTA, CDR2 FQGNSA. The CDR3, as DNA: TGTGCCAGCAGTCTTAGGGGTAACACTGAAGCTTTCTTT. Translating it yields CASSLRGNTEAFF.

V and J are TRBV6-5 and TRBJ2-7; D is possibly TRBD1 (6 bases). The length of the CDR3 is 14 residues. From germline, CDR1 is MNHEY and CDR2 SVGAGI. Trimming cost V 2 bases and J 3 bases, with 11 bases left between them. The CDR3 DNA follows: TGTGCCAGCAGTTACCGGGACAAGAACTACGAGCAGTACTTC. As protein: CASSYRDKNYEQYF.

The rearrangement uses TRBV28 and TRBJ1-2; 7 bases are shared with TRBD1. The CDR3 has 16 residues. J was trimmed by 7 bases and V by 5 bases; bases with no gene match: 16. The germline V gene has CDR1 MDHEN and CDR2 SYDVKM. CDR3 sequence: CASSRTGLGSYVGYTF. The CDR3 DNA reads TGTGCCAGCAGTCGGACAGGATTGGGCAGTTACGTTGGCTACACCTTC.

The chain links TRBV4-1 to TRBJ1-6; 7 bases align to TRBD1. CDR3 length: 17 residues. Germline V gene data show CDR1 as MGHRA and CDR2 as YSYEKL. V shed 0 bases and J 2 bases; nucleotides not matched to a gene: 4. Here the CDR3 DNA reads TGCGCCAGCAGCCAAGAGGATACAGGGGCCTATAATTCACCCCTCCACTTT. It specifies CASSQEDTGAYNSPLHF.

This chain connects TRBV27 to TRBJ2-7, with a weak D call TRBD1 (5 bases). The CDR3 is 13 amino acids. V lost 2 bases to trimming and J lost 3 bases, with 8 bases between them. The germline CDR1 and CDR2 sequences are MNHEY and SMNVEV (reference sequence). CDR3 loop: CASSLGAGYEQYF. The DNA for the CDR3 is TGTGCCAGCAGTTTAGGGGCAGGCTACGAGCAGTACTTC.